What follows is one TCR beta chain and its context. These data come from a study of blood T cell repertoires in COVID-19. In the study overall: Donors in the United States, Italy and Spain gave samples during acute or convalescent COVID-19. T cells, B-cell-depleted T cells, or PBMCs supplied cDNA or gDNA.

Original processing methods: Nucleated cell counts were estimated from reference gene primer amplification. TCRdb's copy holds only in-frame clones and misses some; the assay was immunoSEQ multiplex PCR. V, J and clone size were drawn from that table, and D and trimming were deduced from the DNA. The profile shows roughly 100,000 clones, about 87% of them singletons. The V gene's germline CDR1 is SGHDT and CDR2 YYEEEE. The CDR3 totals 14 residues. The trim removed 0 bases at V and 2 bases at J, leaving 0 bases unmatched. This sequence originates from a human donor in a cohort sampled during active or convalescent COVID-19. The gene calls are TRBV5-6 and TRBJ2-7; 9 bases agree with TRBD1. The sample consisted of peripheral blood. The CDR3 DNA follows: TGTGCCAGCAGCTTGGGGGACAGGGCCTACGAGCAGTACTTC. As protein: CASSLGDRAYEQYF.